This entry lists 11 T cell receptor beta chains sequenced from one sample in a study of patients and donors after allogeneic stem cell transplantation. From the RT-PCR reads, TCRdb called clonotypes with MiXCR, one entry per CDR3 protein. This repertoire shows 190,000 or so distinct CDR3 sequences, 35% to 45% found once; its top ten account for around a tenth. Sequencing input: blood, either unsorted or a sorted T cell fraction (not recorded which). These receptors came from a human donor who was either an allogeneic HSCT recipient or a stem cell or donor lymphocyte infusion donor (not recorded which). It is not recorded whose cells these are; they may come from a transplant donor.

The chain couples TRBV7-2 to TRBJ1-5; possible D gene TRBD1, 5 bases. Germline CDR1 is SGHTA and CDR2 is FQGNSA. The germline V and J ends were trimmed by 5 bases and 6 bases, with 20 bases remaining between them. This CDR3 contains 16 residues. The CDR3 region has the DNA TGTGCCAGCAGCCAGACAATTTCGGCCGGGGGTCAGCCCCAGCATTTT. It encodes CASSQTISAGGQPQHF.

This clonotype came up a few times. The genes are TRBV3-1 and TRBJ1-5; 12 bases align to TRBD1. This CDR3 has 15 amino acids. Germline-derived CDR1 and CDR2 are LGHDT and YNNKEL (reference sequence). With 1 base clipped from V and 7 bases from J, the junction kept 2 bases outside the gene matches. The chain's CDR3 is CASSQGDRGQQPQHF. Here the CDR3 DNA reads TGTGCCAGCAGCCAAGGGGACAGGGGGCAACAGCCCCAGCATTTT.

This chain links TRBV20-1 with TRBJ2-1; D uncertain. The ends were cut back, 3 bases at V and 7 bases at J, with 16 bases in the middle. Germline assignment: CDR1 DFQATT and CDR2 SNEGSKA (reference sequence). The CDR3 extends over 14 amino acids. Here the CDR3 reads CSASGRPRLNEQFF. CDR3 coding DNA: TGCAGTGCTAGTGGGCGTCCCCGGCTGAATGAGCAGTTCTTC.

This clonotype was observed a handful of times. This rearrangement joins TRBV4-1 to TRBJ1-2; a possible D gene is TRBD1 (6 bases). In germline, CDR1 is MGHRA, CDR2 YSYEKL. The CDR3 loop spans 15 amino acids. V shed 2 bases and J shed 8 bases, with 18 bases lying between them. The DNA of the CDR3 is TGCGCCAGCAGCCAACCCGGGACAATCTTTTACGGCTACACCTTC. It encodes CASSQPGTIFYGYTF.

The CDR3 protein is CASSQEPGRGYEQYF. The DNA for the CDR3 is TGCGCCAGCAGCCAAGAGCCTGGCAGGGGCTACGAGCAGTACTTC. The chain links TRBV4-1 to TRBJ2-7; D is perhaps TRBD1 (6 bases). This CDR3 region has 15 residues. V was cut by 0 bases and J by 3 bases, with 12 bases left in between. CDR1 and CDR2 (germline): MGHRA, YSYEKL.

This clonotype was seen a handful of times. One end of the junction does not line up with germline, which may come from a read error. The rearrangement uses TRBV20-1 and TRBJ1-5, with D perhaps TRBD1 (5 bases). Germline V lookup: CDR1 DFQATT, CDR2 SNEGSKA (reference sequence). The CDR3 has 15 residues. The CDR3 DNA reads TGCAGCGCTAGACTGGGGGAAATGATTCTTCAGCCCCAGCATTTT. Encoded protein: CSARLGEMILQPQHF.

Only a few counts were recorded for this clonotype. The CDR3 DNA follows: TGCAGTGCTACCGCCCAGGGGTCGGATCAGCCCCAGCATTTT. This gives the protein CSATAQGSDQPQHF. This rearrangement joins TRBV20-1 to TRBJ1-5; D may be TRBD1 (6 bases). Germline V gives CDR1 DFQATT, CDR2 SNEGSKA (reference sequence). V was cut by 4 bases and J by 5 bases, with 15 bases left in between. The CDR3 totals 14 residues.

This sequence joins TRBV4-3 and TRBJ1-1; D call uncertain. This CDR3 has 14 residues. CDR1 is LGHNA, CDR2 YSLEER, per germline. V shed 2 bases and J shed 1 base, with 8 bases lying between them. The CDR3 nucleotides are TGCGCCAGCAGCCAAATTTTGTGGAACACTGAAGCTTTCTTT. Protein: CASSQILWNTEAFF.

V usage is TRBV12-3 or TRBV12-4 and J usage is TRBJ1-5; maybe TRBD1 (5 bases). Trimming shortened V by 1 base and J by 12 bases, and 10 bases separated the two germline ends. The length of the CDR3 is 12 residues. CDR3 in DNA: TGTGCCAGCAGTTTAGGGCAGGGAATCCAGCATTTT. It translates to CASSLGQGIQHF.

The chain joins TRBV12-3 or TRBV12-4 to TRBJ2-7; the match to TRBD2 covers 11 bases. The CDR3 runs 16 residues. With 1 base clipped from V and 2 bases from J, the junction kept 4 bases outside the gene matches. The CDR3 is CASSLGLAGGTYEQYF. CDR3 bases: TGTGCCAGCAGTTTAGGGCTAGCGGGGGGTACCTACGAGCAGTACTTC.

The gene calls are TRBV9 and TRBJ1-6, with D possibly TRBD1 on 5 matching bases. V lost 3 bases and J 13 bases, leaving 26 bases between the germline ends. CDR1 SGDLS and CDR2 YYNGEE come from the germline V gene. The CDR3 is 17 amino acids. In nucleotides, the CDR3 is TGTGCCAGCAGCGCCTTAGGGGCAGGGCCCTGGTCGTCTCCCCTCCACTTT. This sequence encodes CASSALGAGPWSSPLHF. Together with reference TRBV9 and TRBJ1-6, the CDR3 gives the full variable domain: DSGVTQTPKHLITATGQRVTLRCSPRSGDLSVYWYQQSLDQGLQFLIQYYNGEERAKGNILERFSAQQFPDLHSELNLSSLELGDSALYFCASSALGAGPWSSPLHFGNGTRLTVT.